This passage covers 15 T cell receptor beta chains from one sample sequenced in a study of T cells in Graves' hyperthyroidism and ophthalmopathy. RNA transcripts were the template for amplifying TCR beta CDR3 regions. The TCR CDR3 was amplified in a first-round RT-PCR using the HTBI primer set. TCRdb ran MiXCR on the multiplex PCR reads and lists one entry per CDR3 protein. Of approximately 330,000 distinct CDR3 sequences listed, over 20% were seen once; the top ten hold 50%. Input material: blood. The receptors were sampled from a woman aged 50 to 65 with Graves' hyperthyroidism.

V usage is TRBV11-2 and J usage is TRBJ2-2; D is tentatively TRBD1 or TRBD2 (5 bases each). V lost 6 bases and J lost 6, with 14 bases in between. This CDR3 spans 14 amino acids. CDR1 SGHAT and CDR2 FQNNGV come from the germline V gene. CDR3 in amino acids: CASSSIRGPGELFF. CDR3 nucleotides: TGTGCCAGCAGTTCTATACGGGGACCCGGGGAGCTGTTTTTT.

The chain uses TRBV28 and TRBJ1-4; D unresolved. The CDR3 totals 12 residues. Trimming shortened V by 5 bases and J by 8 bases, and 9 bases separated the two germline ends. Germline V CDR1 and CDR2: MDHEN, SYDVKM. Written as DNA, the CDR3 is TGTGCCAGCAGTACACCGACCGAAAAACTGTTTTTT. As protein: CASSTPTEKLFF.

This clonotype has a count of ten or more. The gene calls are TRBV6-6 and TRBJ2-3; TRBD1 agrees at 7 bases. V shed 2 bases and J 3 bases; nucleotides not matched to a gene: 5. The germline CDR1 and CDR2 sequences are MNHNY and SVGAGI (reference sequence). The CDR3 sequence is 15 residues long. CDR3: CASSYTRQGTDTQYF. CDR3 DNA sequence: TGTGCCAGCAGTTACACCAGACAGGGAACAGATACGCAGTATTTT.

The chain recombines TRBV28 with TRBJ2-5; 7 nucleotides agree with TRBD1. Losses at the gene ends were 7 bases for V and 4 bases for J; bases not matched to a gene: 18. Germline V gene sequence: CDR1 MDHEN, CDR2 SYDVKM. The CDR3 extends over 17 amino acids. The CDR3 nucleotides read TGTGCCAGCAAGATCCGGGACAGAATTCCGGGGAGAGAGACCCAGTACTTC. This gives the protein CASKIRDRIPGRETQYF.

This clonotype has just one count. The chain carries TRBV7-9 and TRBJ1-2, with 10 bases that match TRBD1. CDR1 and CDR2 (germline): SEHNR, FQNEAQ (reference sequence). The V and J ends lost 0 bases and 4 bases, in that order; junction bases with no gene match: 5. CDR3 size: 16 residues. The CDR3 loop is CASSLALGTGAYGYTF. The DNA of the CDR3 is TGTGCCAGCAGCTTAGCGCTCGGGACAGGGGCCTATGGCTACACCTTC.

This chain uses TRBV13 with TRBJ1-5; D is undetermined. This CDR3 region has 15 residues. Germline lookup yields CDR1 PRHDT and CDR2 FYEKMQ (reference sequence). Trimming pared 0 bases from V and 1 base from J, leaving 7 bases between. The CDR3 region is CASSLGISSNQPQHF. The CDR3 DNA sequence: TGTGCCAGCAGCTTAGGAATTTCAAGCAATCAGCCCCAGCATTTT.

The gene calls are TRBV12-3 or TRBV12-4 and TRBJ1-1; perhaps TRBD1 as D (5 bases). CDR3 length equals 18 residues. V lost 6 bases, J lost 1 base, and 24 bases lay in between. CDR3 DNA sequence: TGTGCCAGCAGCCCCCGGGGCCTCGGAGGTTACGGGAACACTGAAGCTTTCTTT. Its protein is CASSPRGLGGYGNTEAFF.

This chain uses TRBV6-1 with TRBJ1-3, with D tentatively TRBD1 (6 bases). Germline loops: CDR1 MNHNS, CDR2 SASEGT. The CDR3 loop spans 13 amino acids. V was trimmed by 8 bases and J by 0 bases, leaving 8 bases between them. The CDR3 DNA follows: TGTGCCAGCGCACAGGGCTCTGGAAACACCATATATTTT. It codes for CASAQGSGNTIYF.

The chain employs TRBV2 and TRBJ2-2; the D gene is possibly TRBD2 (5 bases). CDR3 length equals 14 residues. Per the germline V gene, CDR1 is SNHLY and CDR2 is FYNNEI. Trimming took off 7 bases at V and 4 bases at J, with 13 bases between the two ends. The CDR3 loop reads CASKEQRPTGELFF. The CDR3 bases are TGTGCCAGCAAGGAACAGCGGCCCACCGGGGAGCTGTTTTTT.

The CDR3 region is CASSPQGLALTNEQFF. DNA for the CDR3: TGTGCCAGCAGCCCCCAGGGACTAGCGCTGACGAATGAGCAGTTCTTC. V is TRBV7-9 and J is TRBJ2-1; 10 bases fit TRBD2. The CDR3 covers 16 residues. Germline-derived CDR1 and CDR2 are SEHNR and FQNEAQ (reference sequence). Trimming took 5 bases from V and 7 from J; bases not matched to a gene: 11.

This clonotype was counted ten times or more. The V call is TRBV6-1, the J call TRBJ1-1; D call uncertain. CDR3 size: 11 residues. CDR1 is MNHNS and CDR2 is SASEGT in the germline V gene. V was clipped by 7 bases and J by 1 base, with 4 bases between them. CDR3 nucleotides: TGTGCCAGCATGAGGAACACTGAAGCTTTCTTT. Its protein is CASMRNTEAFF.

This clonotype was detected ten times or more. The chain recombines TRBV11-2 with TRBJ1-1; no clear D gene. With 3 bases removed from V and 2 bases from J, the gap between germline ends came to 7 bases. CDR1 is SGHAT and CDR2 is FQNNGV in the germline V gene. The CDR3 runs 13 residues. CDR3 sequence (DNA): TGTGCCAGCAGCTTTCATGTTAACACTGAAGCTTTCTTT. As protein: CASSFHVNTEAFF.

This chain connects TRBV28 to TRBJ1-2; D call uncertain. The CDR3 is made up of 12 amino acids. The germline V and J ends were trimmed by 1 base and 7 bases, with 7 bases remaining between them. From germline, CDR1 is MDHEN and CDR2 SYDVKM. This chain's CDR3 is CASSLSQLGYTF. Written as DNA, the CDR3 is TGTGCCAGCAGTTTATCCCAACTTGGCTACACCTTC.

This clonotype showed up many times. This rearrangement joins TRBV6-1 to TRBJ1-5; D gene ambiguous. Germline V gives CDR1 MNHNS, CDR2 SASEGT. Trimming removed 1 base from V and 5 bases from J, with 6 bases in between. The CDR3 consists of 13 residues. In DNA, the CDR3 is TGTGCCAGCAGTGAAGGAAGTTATCAGCCCCAGCATTTT. Protein: CASSEGSYQPQHF.

V and J are TRBV12-3 or TRBV12-4 and TRBJ2-5; TRBD1 matches 8 bases. V lost 5 bases to trimming and J lost 7 bases; unmatched junction nucleotides: 6. CDR3 size: 13 residues. CDR3 sequence reads: CASSPDRVGTQYF. The CDR3, as DNA: TGTGCCAGCAGTCCGGACAGGGTGGGGACCCAGTACTTC.